The 16 T cell receptor beta chains reported below all come from one sample, sequenced in a study of cytomegalovirus exposure and HLA in healthy donors. The PCR contained 60 Vbeta and 13 Jbeta primers. Produced via immunoSEQ multiplex PCR; TCRdb's table is partial and in-frame only. Of roughly 100,000 clones in the sample, 70% to 85% were seen once. Sequencing input: PBMCs. The source of these receptors is a woman between 18 and 29 years old in good health and CMV-seropositive.

In DNA, the CDR3 is TGTGCCAGCAGCGTAGTAGATGAGACCCAGTACTTC. This gives the protein CASSVVDETQYF. This chain joins TRBV9 and TRBJ2-5; D gene ambiguous. This CDR3 has 12 amino acids. In germline, CDR1 is SGDLS, CDR2 YYNGEE. V gave up 0 bases and J gave up 5 bases, with 5 bases separating them.

V is TRBV28 and J is TRBJ2-7; 9 bases are shared with TRBD2. The germline CDR1 and CDR2 sequences are MDHEN and SYDVKM. The ends lost 6 bases at V and 0 bases at J; junction bases unmatched: 6. The CDR3 is 15 amino acids. CDR3 protein: CASRRTSAASYEQYF. The DNA of the CDR3 is TGTGCCAGCAGGCGGACTAGCGCGGCCTCCTACGAGCAGTACTTC.

This sequence joins TRBV11-3 and TRBJ2-5, with TRBD2 matching 13 bases. This CDR3 contains 17 residues. Trimming cost V 5 bases and J 1 base; bases outside gene matches: 7. Germline CDR1 SGHNT, CDR2 YENEEA. DNA of the CDR3: TGTGCCAGCAGCAAGGGACTAGCGGGAACGGTCCAAGAGACCCAGTACTTC. As protein: CASSKGLAGTVQETQYF.

This sequence joins TRBV19 and TRBJ1-5, with D possibly matching TRBD1 (5 bases). CDR3 size: 14 residues. Germline values: CDR1 LNHDA, CDR2 SQIVND (reference sequence). Trimming took off 6 bases at V and 0 bases at J, with 9 bases between the two ends. The DNA for the CDR3 is TGTGCCAGTAGGCAGGGTTATAGCAATCAGCCCCAGCATTTT. This encodes CASRQGYSNQPQHF.

This sequence joins TRBV19 and TRBJ2-7, with a weak D call TRBD1 (6 bases). The CDR3 has 13 residues. V was trimmed by 2 bases and J by 5 bases, leaving 10 bases between them. Germline CDR1 and CDR2: LNHDA and SQIVND (reference sequence). This CDR3 reads CASSIKGGNEQYF. In nucleotides, the CDR3 is TGTGCCAGTAGTATAAAAGGGGGAAACGAGCAGTACTTC.

The rearrangement links TRBV9 to TRBJ2-3; TRBD2 agrees at 9 bases. The CDR3 contains 15 residues. Germline lookup yields CDR1 SGDLS and CDR2 YYNGEE. V shed 2 bases, J shed 4 bases, and the junction held 5 bases outside the gene matches. The CDR3 here is CASSVDIAGADTQYF. The CDR3 DNA reads as TGTGCCAGCAGCGTTGATATAGCGGGGGCAGATACGCAGTATTTT. The entire variable domain, with the rest obtained from reference TRBV9 and TRBJ2-3, is as follows: DSGVTQTPKHLITATGQRVTLRCSPRSGDLSVYWYQQSLDQGLQFLIQYYNGEERAKGNILERFSAQQFPDLHSELNLSSLELGDSALYFCASSVDIAGADTQYFGPGTRLTVL.

The chain joins TRBV9 to TRBJ2-7, with 12 bases identical to TRBD2. V lost 3 bases to trimming and J lost 3 bases; unmatched junction nucleotides: 4. Germline CDR1 SGDLS, CDR2 YYNGEE. This CDR3 contains 15 residues. In nucleotides, the CDR3 is TGTGCCAGCAGCGCAGGACTAGCGGGATTCTACGAGCAGTACTTC. It encodes CASSAGLAGFYEQYF.

The chain has TRBV25-1 and TRBJ1-6; D call uncertain. The germline V gene encodes CDR1 MGHDK and CDR2 SYGVNS. The CDR3 covers 15 residues. Trimming stripped 5 bases from V and 1 base from J, with 9 bases between. CDR3 coding DNA: TGTGCCAGCAGTTCGGGAGAGTCCTATAATTCACCCCTCCACTTT. It translates to CASSSGESYNSPLHF. The variable domain in full, with the rest retrieved from reference TRBV25-1 and TRBJ1-6, is EADIYQTPRYLVIGTGKKITLECSQTMGHDKMYWYQQDPGMELHLIHYSYGVNSTEKGDLSSESTVSRIRTEHFPLTLESARPSHTSQYLCASSSGESYNSPLHFGNGTRLTVT.

This chain uses TRBV6-5 with TRBJ1-2, with 7 bases matching TRBD1. V lost 3 bases, J lost 8 bases, and 6 bases stayed unmatched. The CDR3 loop spans 13 amino acids. Germline V lookup: CDR1 MNHEY, CDR2 SVGAGI. The CDR3 reads CASSYDQGGGYTF. The DNA of the CDR3 is TGTGCCAGCAGTTATGACCAGGGGGGCGGCTACACCTTC.

This chain links TRBV29-1 with TRBJ2-1; 13 nucleotides match TRBD2. Germline V CDR1 and CDR2: SQVTM, ANQGSEA. Unmatched junction bases numbered 9, after V lost 7 bases and J lost 6 bases. The CDR3 has 15 residues. The CDR3, as DNA: TGCAGCGGCAGACTAGCGGGAGGACGGGCCAATGAGCAGTTCTTC. This codes for CSGRLAGGRANEQFF.

The rearrangement uses TRBV15 and TRBJ2-7; TRBD2 is a possible D gene (6 bases). Per germline, CDR1 LNHNV and CDR2 YYDKDF (reference sequence). The CDR3 runs 16 residues. V was cut by 3 bases and J by 2 bases, with 17 bases left in between. CDR3 protein: CATSRAVGLKAYEQYF. CDR3 DNA sequence: TGTGCCACCAGCAGGGCCGTGGGACTCAAAGCCTACGAGCAGTACTTC.

This clone was counted a few times. The chain has TRBV28 and TRBJ2-7; the match to TRBD2 covers 8 bases. J gave up 0 bases and V 4 bases, and 11 bases lay outside the gene matches. The CDR3 runs to 17 residues. The germline gives CDR1 MDHEN, CDR2 SYDVKM. CDR3 region: CASSSIFMGTSSYEQYF. CDR3 DNA: TGTGCCAGCAGTTCTATCTTTATGGGGACTAGCTCCTACGAGCAGTACTTC.

This clone has just a few counts. The V and J genes are TRBV28 and TRBJ1-1; D is unresolved. Deletions cut 6 bases from V and 7 bases from J, with 15 bases between. The CDR3 consists of 13 residues. In germline, CDR1 is MDHEN, CDR2 SYDVKM. The CDR3 nucleotides read TGTGCCAGCAGCCCCCTGAAGGGAGGTGAAGCTTTCTTT. Residues: CASSPLKGGEAFF.

This chain uses TRBV29-1 with TRBJ1-1; the match to TRBD1 covers 7 bases. This CDR3 has 14 amino acids. Germline V gene lookup returns CDR1 SQVTM and CDR2 ANQGSEA. V lost 6 bases to trimming and J lost 3 bases; unmatched junction nucleotides: 10. The CDR3 DNA reads as TGCAGCGTGAGCGGCAGGGGGGTGGACACTGAAGCTTTCTTT. Translation gives CSVSGRGVDTEAFF.

This clone was seen a handful of times. This chain joins TRBV2 and TRBJ1-1, with 7 bases lining up with TRBD1. Germline lookup yields CDR1 SNHLY and CDR2 FYNNEI. Unmatched junction bases numbered 7, after V lost 6 bases and J lost 0 bases. The CDR3 is 15 residues long. CDR3 sequence (DNA): TGTGCCAGCAGGGGACAGTCATCAATGAACACTGAAGCTTTCTTT. Translated, it gives CASRGQSSMNTEAFF.

The rearrangement joins TRBV30 to TRBJ2-3; 9 nucleotides line up with TRBD2. This CDR3 is built from 16 residues. Per germline, CDR1 GTSNPN and CDR2 SVGIG (reference sequence). Trimming took 0 bases from V and 4 from J; bases not matched to a gene: 8. Here the CDR3 reads CAWSVGAGGSADTQYF. Written as DNA, the CDR3 is TGTGCCTGGAGTGTAGGAGCGGGAGGTTCCGCAGATACGCAGTATTTT.